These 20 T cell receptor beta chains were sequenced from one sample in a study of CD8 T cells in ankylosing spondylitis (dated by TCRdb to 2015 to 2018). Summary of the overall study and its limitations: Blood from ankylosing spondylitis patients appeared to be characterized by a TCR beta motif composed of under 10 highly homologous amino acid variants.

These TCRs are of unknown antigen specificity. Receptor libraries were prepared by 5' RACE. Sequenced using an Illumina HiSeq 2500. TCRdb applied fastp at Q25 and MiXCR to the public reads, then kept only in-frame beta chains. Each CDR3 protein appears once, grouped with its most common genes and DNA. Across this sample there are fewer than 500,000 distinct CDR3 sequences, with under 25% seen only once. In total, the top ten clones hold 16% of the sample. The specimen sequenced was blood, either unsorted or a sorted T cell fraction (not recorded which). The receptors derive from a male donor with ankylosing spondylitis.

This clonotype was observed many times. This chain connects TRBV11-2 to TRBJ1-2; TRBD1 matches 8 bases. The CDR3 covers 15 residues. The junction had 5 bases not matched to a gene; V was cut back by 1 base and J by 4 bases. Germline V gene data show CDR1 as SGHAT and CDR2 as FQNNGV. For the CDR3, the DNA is TGTGCCAGCAGCTTAGCGCAGGGGGCGAGCTATGGCTACACCTTC. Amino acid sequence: CASSLAQGASYGYTF.

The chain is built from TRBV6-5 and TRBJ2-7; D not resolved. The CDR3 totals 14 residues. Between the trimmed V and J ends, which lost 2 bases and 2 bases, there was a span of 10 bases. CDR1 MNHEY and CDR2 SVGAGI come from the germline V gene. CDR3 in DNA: TGTGCCAGCAGTTACGTCAGGAGACCCTACGAGCAGTACTTC. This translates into CASSYVRRPYEQYF.

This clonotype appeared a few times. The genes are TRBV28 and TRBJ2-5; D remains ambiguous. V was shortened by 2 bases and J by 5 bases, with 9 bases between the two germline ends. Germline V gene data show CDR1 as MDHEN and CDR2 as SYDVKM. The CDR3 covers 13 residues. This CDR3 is CASSLGQTETQYF. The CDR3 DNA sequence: TGTGCCAGCAGTTTAGGGCAGACGGAGACCCAGTACTTC.

Written as DNA, the CDR3 is TGCGCCAGCAGCTCGAAGACTAGCGTACCCTCCTACGAGCAGTACTTC. The encoded protein is CASSSKTSVPSYEQYF. The rearrangement links TRBV5-1 to TRBJ2-7; 8 nucleotides line up with TRBD2. Germline V gene lookup returns CDR1 SGHRS and CDR2 YFSETQ. CDR3 length equals 16 residues. After removal of 3 bases from V and 0 bases from J, the junction contained 8 bases not matched to a gene.

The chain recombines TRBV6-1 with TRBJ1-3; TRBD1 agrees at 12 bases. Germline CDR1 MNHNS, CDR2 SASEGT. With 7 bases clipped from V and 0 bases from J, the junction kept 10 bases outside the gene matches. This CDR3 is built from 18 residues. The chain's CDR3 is CASIQEGQGAFSGNTIYF. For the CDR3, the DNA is TGTGCCAGCATTCAAGAGGGACAGGGGGCTTTCTCTGGAAACACCATATATTTT.

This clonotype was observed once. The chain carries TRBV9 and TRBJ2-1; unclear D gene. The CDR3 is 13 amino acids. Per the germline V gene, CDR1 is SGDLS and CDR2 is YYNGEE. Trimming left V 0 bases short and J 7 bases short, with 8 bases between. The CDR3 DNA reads TGTGCCAGCAGCGTAGCTCTACCGAATGAGCAGTTCTTC. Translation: CASSVALPNEQFF. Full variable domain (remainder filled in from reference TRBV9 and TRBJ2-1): DSGVTQTPKHLITATGQRVTLRCSPRSGDLSVYWYQQSLDQGLQFLIQYYNGEERAKGNILERFSAQQFPDLHSELNLSSLELGDSALYFCASSVALPNEQFFGPGTRLTVL.

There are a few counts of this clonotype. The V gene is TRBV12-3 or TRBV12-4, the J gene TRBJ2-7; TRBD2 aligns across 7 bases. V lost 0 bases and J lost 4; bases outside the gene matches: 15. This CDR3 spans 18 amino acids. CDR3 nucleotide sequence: TGTGCCAGCAGTTTAGCAGGCTATATGGCGGGAGCACAGTACGAGCAGTACTTC. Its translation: CASSLAGYMAGAQYEQYF.

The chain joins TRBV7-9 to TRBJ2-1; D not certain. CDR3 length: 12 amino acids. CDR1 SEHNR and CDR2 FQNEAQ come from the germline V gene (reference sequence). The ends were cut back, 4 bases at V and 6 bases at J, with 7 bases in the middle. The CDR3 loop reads CASSWTVNEQFF. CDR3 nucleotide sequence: TGTGCCAGCAGCTGGACGGTCAATGAGCAGTTCTTC.

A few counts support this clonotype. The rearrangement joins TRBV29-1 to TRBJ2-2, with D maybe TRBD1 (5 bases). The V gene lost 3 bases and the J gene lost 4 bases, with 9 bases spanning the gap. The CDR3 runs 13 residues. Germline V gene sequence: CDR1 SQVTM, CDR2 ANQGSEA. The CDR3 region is CSVDQGGTGELFF. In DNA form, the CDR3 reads TGCAGCGTTGATCAGGGTGGCACCGGGGAGCTGTTTTTT.

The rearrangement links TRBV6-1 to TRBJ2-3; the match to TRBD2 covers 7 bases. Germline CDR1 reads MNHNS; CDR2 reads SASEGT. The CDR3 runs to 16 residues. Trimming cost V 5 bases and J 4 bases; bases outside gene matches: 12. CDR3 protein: CASSPLGRGTPDTQYF. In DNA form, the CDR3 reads TGTGCCAGCAGTCCCCTGGGGAGGGGCACACCAGATACGCAGTATTTT.

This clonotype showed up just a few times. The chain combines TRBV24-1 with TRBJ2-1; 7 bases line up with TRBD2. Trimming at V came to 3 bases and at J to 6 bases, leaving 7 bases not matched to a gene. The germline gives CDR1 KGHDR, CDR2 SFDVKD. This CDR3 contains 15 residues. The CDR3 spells CATSDAGVMGNEQFF. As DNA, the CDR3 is TGTGCCACCAGTGATGCGGGAGTTATGGGCAATGAGCAGTTCTTC.

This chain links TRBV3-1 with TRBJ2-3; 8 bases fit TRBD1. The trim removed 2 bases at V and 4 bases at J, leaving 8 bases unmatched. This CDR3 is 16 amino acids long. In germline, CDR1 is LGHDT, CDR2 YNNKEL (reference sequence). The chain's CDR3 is CASSQSTGAVADTQYF. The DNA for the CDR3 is TGTGCCAGCAGCCAATCGACAGGGGCTGTTGCAGATACGCAGTATTTT.

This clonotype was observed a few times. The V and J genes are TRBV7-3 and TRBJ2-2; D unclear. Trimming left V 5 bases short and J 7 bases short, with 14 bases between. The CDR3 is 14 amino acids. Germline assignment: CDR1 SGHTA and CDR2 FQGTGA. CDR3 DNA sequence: TGTGCCAGCAGCCCCATTCTATCCGGCGGGGAGCTGTTTTTT. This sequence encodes CASSPILSGGELFF.

The CDR3 region has the DNA TGTGCCAGCAGTGAATTTGGGAGGGCCTACGAGCAGTACTTC. This sequence encodes CASSEFGRAYEQYF. The chain couples TRBV25-1 to TRBJ2-7; 7 bases line up with TRBD2. Trimming took 1 base from V and 2 from J; bases not matched to a gene: 2. The CDR3 extends over 14 amino acids. The V gene's germline CDR1 is MGHDK and CDR2 SYGVNS.

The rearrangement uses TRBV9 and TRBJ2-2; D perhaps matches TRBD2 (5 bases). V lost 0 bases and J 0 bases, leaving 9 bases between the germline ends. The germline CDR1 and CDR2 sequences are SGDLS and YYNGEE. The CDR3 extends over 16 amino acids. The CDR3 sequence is CASSVGQRPNTGELFF. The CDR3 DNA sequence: TGTGCCAGCAGCGTAGGGCAGCGGCCGAACACCGGGGAGCTGTTTTTT.

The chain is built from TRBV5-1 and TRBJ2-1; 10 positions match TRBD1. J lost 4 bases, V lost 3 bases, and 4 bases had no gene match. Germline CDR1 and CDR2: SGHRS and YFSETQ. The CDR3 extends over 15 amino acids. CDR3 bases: TGCGCCAGCAGCTCGGGACAGGGGCGGTACAATGAGCAGTTCTTC. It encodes CASSSGQGRYNEQFF.

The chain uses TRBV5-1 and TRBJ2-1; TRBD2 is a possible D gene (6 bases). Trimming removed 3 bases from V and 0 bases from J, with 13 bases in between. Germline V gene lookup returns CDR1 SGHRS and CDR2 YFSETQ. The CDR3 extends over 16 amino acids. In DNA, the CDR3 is TGCGCCAGCAGCTGGGGGGTTCTCAGCTCCTACAATGAGCAGTTCTTC. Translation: CASSWGVLSSYNEQFF.

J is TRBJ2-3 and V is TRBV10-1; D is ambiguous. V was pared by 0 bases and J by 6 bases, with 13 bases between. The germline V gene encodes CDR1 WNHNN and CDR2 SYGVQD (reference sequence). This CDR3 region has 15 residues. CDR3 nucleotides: TGCGCCAGCAGTGAGTCAATGGCTGTCTCGGATACGCAGTATTTT. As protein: CASSESMAVSDTQYF.

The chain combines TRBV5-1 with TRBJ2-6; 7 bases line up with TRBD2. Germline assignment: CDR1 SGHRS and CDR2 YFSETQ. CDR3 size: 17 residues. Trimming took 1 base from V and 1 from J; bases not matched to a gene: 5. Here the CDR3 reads CASSLSGGQSGANVLTF. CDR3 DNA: TGCGCCAGCAGCTTGTCGGGGGGTCAGTCTGGGGCCAACGTCCTGACTTTC.

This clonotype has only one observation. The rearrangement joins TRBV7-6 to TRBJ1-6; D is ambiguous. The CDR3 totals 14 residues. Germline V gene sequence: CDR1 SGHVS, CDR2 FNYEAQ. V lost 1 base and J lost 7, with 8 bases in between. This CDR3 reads CASSLGVANSPLHF. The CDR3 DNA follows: TGTGCCAGCAGCTTAGGGGTAGCCAATTCACCCCTCCACTTT.